Below, 23 T cell receptor beta chains from the same sample are listed, as sequenced in a study of blood T cell repertoires in COVID-19. The method was immunoSEQ multiplex PCR; TCRdb's version includes in-frame clones alone and lacks a portion of them. The sample yields 60,000 to 75,000 clones, around four fifths seen once. Material: peripheral blood. These receptors originate from a woman aged 45-59 years with acute or convalescent COVID-19.

V usage is TRBV7-3 and J usage is TRBJ2-1, with 10 nucleotides matching TRBD2. This CDR3 has 13 residues. V shed 6 bases, J shed 7 bases, and the junction held 3 bases outside the gene matches. Germline assignment: CDR1 SGHTA and CDR2 FQGTGA. The CDR3 loop is CASSWGLANEQFF. The CDR3 bases are TGTGCCAGCAGTTGGGGACTAGCGAATGAGCAGTTCTTC. Together with reference TRBV7-3 and TRBJ2-1, the CDR3 gives the full variable domain: GAGVSQTPSNKVTEKGKYVELRCDPISGHTALYWYRQSLGQGPEFLIYFQGTGAADDSGLPNDRFFAVRPEGSVSTLKIQRTERGDSAVYLCASSWGLANEQFFGPGTRLTVL.

V gene TRBV28 combines with J gene TRBJ2-7, with D maybe TRBD2 (5 bases). This CDR3 contains 13 residues. Trimming took 7 bases from V and 3 from J, leaving 13 bases between them. From germline, CDR1 is MDHEN and CDR2 SYDVKM. DNA of the CDR3: TGTGCCAGCATCTCGGGGTTGGACTACGAGCAGTACTTC. This translates into CASISGLDYEQYF.

In its sample, this clone was seen many times. The chain joins TRBV2 to TRBJ2-1, with D perhaps TRBD2 (6 bases). The germline gives CDR1 SNHLY, CDR2 FYNNEI. The CDR3 runs to 15 residues. The V gene lost 7 bases and the J gene lost 0 bases, with 13 bases spanning the gap. The CDR3 region has the DNA TGTGCCAGCACTACGGGGACTCTCTCCTACAATGAGCAGTTCTTC. It yields the protein CASTTGTLSYNEQFF.

The chain carries TRBV5-4 and TRBJ1-6; D is possibly TRBD1 (5 bases). The V end lost 1 base, the J end lost 8 bases, and 10 bases lay between the germline ends. Per germline, CDR1 SGHNT and CDR2 YYREEE (reference sequence). This CDR3 is 14 amino acids long. In DNA, the CDR3 is TGTGCCAGCAGCTTGAAGGACACATATTCACCCCTCCACTTT. Amino acid sequence: CASSLKDTYSPLHF.

This clone was detected only a few times. The chain recombines TRBV4-1 with TRBJ1-2; maybe TRBD1 (6 bases). V shed 1 base and J shed 5 bases, with 17 bases lying between them. The CDR3 runs 16 residues. From germline, CDR1 is MGHRA and CDR2 YSYEKL. The DNA of the CDR3 is TGCGCCAGCAGCCAAGGAGAGGGAGGGACAATTTATGGCTACACCTTC. It specifies CASSQGEGGTIYGYTF.

The rearrangement links TRBV2 to TRBJ2-3, with 8 bases aligning to TRBD1. Germline V CDR1 and CDR2: SNHLY, FYNNEI. The V segment lost 7 bases and the J segment 2 bases; nucleotides outside the gene matches: 2. This CDR3 has 13 residues. CDR3 sequence reads: CASKDRVTDTQYF. The CDR3, as DNA: TGTGCCAGCAAGGACAGGGTCACAGATACGCAGTATTTT.

The CDR3 bases are TGTGCCAGCAGTGATGAACAGTACGAGCAGTACTTC. Amino acid sequence: CASSDEQYEQYF. The chain uses TRBV2 and TRBJ2-7; no clear D gene. Germline lookup yields CDR1 SNHLY and CDR2 FYNNEI. Trimming stripped 3 bases from V and 4 bases from J, with 7 bases between. CDR3 length: 12 amino acids.

V is TRBV4-1 and J is TRBJ1-2; perhaps TRBD1 as D (6 bases). The germline CDR1 and CDR2 sequences are MGHRA and YSYEKL. This CDR3 has 13 amino acids. Trimming left V 2 bases short and J 3 bases short, with 7 bases between. CDR3 loop: CASSQRTDYGYTF. In DNA form, the CDR3 reads TGCGCCAGCAGCCAACGGACAGACTATGGCTACACCTTC.

The genes are TRBV27 and TRBJ1-6, with 9 bases that match TRBD1. CDR3 size: 18 residues. Germline CDR1 and CDR2: MNHEY and SMNVEV (reference sequence). The J segment lost 7 bases and the V segment lost 0 bases, leaving 10 bases of the junction unmatched. This chain's CDR3 is CASSLSPTFGQGNSPLHF. The CDR3 bases are TGTGCCAGCAGTTTATCGCCCACCTTCGGACAGGGGAATTCACCCCTCCACTTT.

A few counts support this clone. V gene TRBV7-8 combines with J gene TRBJ1-2; 7 nucleotides align to TRBD1. The CDR3 extends over 13 amino acids. Germline-derived CDR1 and CDR2 are SGHVS and FQNEAQ. J lost 6 bases, V lost 5 bases, and 6 bases had no gene match. CDR3 DNA sequence: TGTGCCAGCAGCGATCGGGACAGCGATGGCTACACCTTC. It specifies CASSDRDSDGYTF.

The chain is built from TRBV9 and TRBJ2-3; possible D gene TRBD1, 5 bases. V was clipped by 0 bases and J by 6 bases, with 17 bases between them. CDR3 length: 16 residues. Germline-derived CDR1 and CDR2 are SGDLS and YYNGEE. The DNA of the CDR3 is TGTGCCAGCAGCGTAGAATCTGGCCAGGGCTATGATACGCAGTATTTT. Protein: CASSVESGQGYDTQYF. The full variable domain, with the rest looked up from reference TRBV9 and TRBJ2-3, is DSGVTQTPKHLITATGQRVTLRCSPRSGDLSVYWYQQSLDQGLQFLIQYYNGEERAKGNILERFSAQQFPDLHSELNLSSLELGDSALYFCASSVESGQGYDTQYFGPGTRLTVL.

The rearrangement joins TRBV19 to TRBJ2-2; unclear D gene. CDR1 is LNHDA, CDR2 SQIVND, per germline (reference sequence). The V end was cut by 2 bases, the J end by 4 bases, with 14 bases between. The CDR3 spans 16 residues. CDR3 sequence: CASSIMVTSLTGELFF. CDR3 coding DNA: TGTGCCAGTAGTATAATGGTCACCTCACTCACCGGGGAGCTGTTTTTT.

This chain joins TRBV30 and TRBJ2-7; 7 bases fit TRBD2. Per germline, CDR1 GTSNPN and CDR2 SVGIG (reference sequence). Trimming removed 1 base from V and 5 bases from J; junction bases left unmatched: 11. The CDR3 has 15 residues. CDR3 sequence: CAWSGTAGVFHEQYF. Here the CDR3 DNA reads TGTGCCTGGAGTGGGACCGCGGGAGTGTTCCACGAGCAGTACTTC.

DNA of the CDR3: TGTGCCAGCAGTTTCGGGGAACTGCCCTACGAGCAGTACTTC. It codes for CASSFGELPYEQYF. V is TRBV6-6 and J is TRBJ2-7, with a weak D call TRBD2 (5 bases). V lost 4 bases to trimming and J lost 2 bases, with 12 bases between them. This CDR3 is 14 amino acids long. From germline, CDR1 is MNHNY and CDR2 SVGAGI (reference sequence).

This clone came up a few times. This chain uses TRBV5-4 with TRBJ2-7; perhaps TRBD1 as D (6 bases). Trimming took 4 bases from V and 3 from J, leaving 14 bases between them. CDR3 length: 14 amino acids. Germline CDR1 and CDR2: SGHNT and YYREEE (reference sequence). The CDR3 DNA sequence: TGTGCCAGCAGCCAGCCGGGACAACACTACGAGCAGTACTTC. Translated: CASSQPGQHYEQYF.

This clone was seen only a few times. The chain has TRBV6-6 and TRBJ1-6; perhaps TRBD1 as D (5 bases). Per germline, CDR1 MNHNY and CDR2 SVGAGI (reference sequence). With 7 bases removed from V and 4 bases from J, the gap between germline ends came to 8 bases. This CDR3 has 13 amino acids. In DNA, the CDR3 is TGTGCCAGCATCGGGGGATATAATTCACCCCTCCACTTT. Protein: CASIGGYNSPLHF.

The J gene is TRBJ2-5, the V gene TRBV7-3, with 9 bases aligning to TRBD2. The V segment lost 1 base and the J segment 5 bases; nucleotides outside the gene matches: 5. Germline CDR1 SGHTA, CDR2 FQGTGA. The length of the CDR3 is 15 residues. In nucleotides, the CDR3 is TGTGCCAGCAGCTTAAGCGGGGGGGCTTCCGAGACCCAGTACTTC. Translating it yields CASSLSGGASETQYF.

This rearrangement joins TRBV29-1 to TRBJ2-1; 8 nucleotides match TRBD2. Germline-derived CDR1 and CDR2 are SQVTM and ANQGSEA. V was clipped by 3 bases and J by 5 bases; unmatched bases: 9. The CDR3 has 15 amino acids. The CDR3 reads CSVDGLAGTNNEQFF. The CDR3 bases are TGCAGCGTTGATGGGCTAGCGGGCACCAACAATGAGCAGTTCTTC.

This CDR3 is CASSIGGGGAPDTQYF. The CDR3 region has the DNA TGTGCCAGTAGTATTGGAGGGGGAGGGGCCCCAGATACGCAGTATTTT. V and J are TRBV19 and TRBJ2-3, with D perhaps matching TRBD2 (7 bases). Trimming removed 3 bases from V and 4 bases from J, with 17 bases in between. The CDR3 totals 16 residues. Germline-derived CDR1 and CDR2 are LNHDA and SQIVND (reference sequence).

V is TRBV10-3 and J is TRBJ2-6; TRBD1 aligns across 8 bases. CDR1 and CDR2 (germline): ENHRY, SYGVKD. The CDR3 spans 15 residues. J was trimmed by 4 bases and V by 10 bases; bases with no gene match: 9. The CDR3 DNA follows: TGTGCCACCGGACAGGGAGCCTCGGGGGCCAACGTCCTGACTTTC. Its translation is CATGQGASGANVLTF.

This clone was recorded once. The J gene is TRBJ2-1, the V gene TRBV7-9; 8 bases agree with TRBD2. The trim removed 5 bases at V and 1 base at J, leaving 13 bases unmatched. CDR1 SEHNR and CDR2 FQNEAQ come from the germline V gene (reference sequence). The CDR3 is 18 residues long. For the CDR3, the DNA is TGTGCCAGCAGCATGCCGACTTTGTCTAGCGGGTCCTACAATGAGCAGTTCTTC. It encodes CASSMPTLSSGSYNEQFF.

In this sample, this clone turned up a few times. The chain couples TRBV4-3 to TRBJ2-5; weak D call: TRBD2 (5 bases). Germline values: CDR1 LGHNA, CDR2 YSLEER. Trimming stripped 3 bases from V and 4 bases from J, with 12 bases between. CDR3 length: 14 residues. This CDR3 is CASSQKLGRETQYF. CDR3 in DNA: TGCGCCAGCAGCCAGAAACTAGGGCGAGAGACCCAGTACTTC.

J is TRBJ1-5 and V is TRBV19; 9 bases map to TRBD1. The germline CDR1 and CDR2 sequences are LNHDA and SQIVND (reference sequence). This CDR3 has 15 residues. J lost 6 bases, V lost 5 bases, and 8 bases had no gene match. The DNA of the CDR3 is TGTGCCAGTAGTTCAACAGGGGGCGCGGGTCAGCCCCAGCATTTT. This encodes CASSSTGGAGQPQHF.